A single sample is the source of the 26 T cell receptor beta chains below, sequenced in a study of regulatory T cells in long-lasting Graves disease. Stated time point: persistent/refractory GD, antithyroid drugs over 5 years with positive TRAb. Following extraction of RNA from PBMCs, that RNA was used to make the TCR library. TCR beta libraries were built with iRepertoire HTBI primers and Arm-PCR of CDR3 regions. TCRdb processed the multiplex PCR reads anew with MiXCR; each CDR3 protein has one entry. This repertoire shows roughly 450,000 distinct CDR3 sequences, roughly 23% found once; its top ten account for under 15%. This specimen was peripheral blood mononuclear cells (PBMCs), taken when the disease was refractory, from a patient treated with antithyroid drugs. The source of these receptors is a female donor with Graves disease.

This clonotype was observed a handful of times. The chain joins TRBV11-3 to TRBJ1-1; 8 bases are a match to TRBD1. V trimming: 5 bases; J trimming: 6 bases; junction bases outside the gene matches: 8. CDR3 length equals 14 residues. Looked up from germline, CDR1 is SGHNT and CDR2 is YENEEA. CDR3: CASSARGRGAEAFF. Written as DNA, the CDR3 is TGTGCCAGCAGCGCCAGGGGGCGCGGGGCTGAAGCTTTCTTT.

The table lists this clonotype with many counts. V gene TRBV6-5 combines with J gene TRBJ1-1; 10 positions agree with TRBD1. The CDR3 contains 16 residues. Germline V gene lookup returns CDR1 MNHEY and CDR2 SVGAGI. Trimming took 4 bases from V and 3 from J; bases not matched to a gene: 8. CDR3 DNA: TGTGCCAGCAGTTTCACGGGACAGGGGATAGACACTGAAGCTTTCTTT. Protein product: CASSFTGQGIDTEAFF.

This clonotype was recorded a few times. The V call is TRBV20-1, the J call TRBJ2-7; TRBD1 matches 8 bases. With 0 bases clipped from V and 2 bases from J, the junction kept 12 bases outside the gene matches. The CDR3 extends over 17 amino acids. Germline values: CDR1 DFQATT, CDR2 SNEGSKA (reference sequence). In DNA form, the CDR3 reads TGCAGTGCTAGAGAATATACCAGCGCAGGGGGCACCTACGAGCAGTACTTC. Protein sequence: CSAREYTSAGGTYEQYF.

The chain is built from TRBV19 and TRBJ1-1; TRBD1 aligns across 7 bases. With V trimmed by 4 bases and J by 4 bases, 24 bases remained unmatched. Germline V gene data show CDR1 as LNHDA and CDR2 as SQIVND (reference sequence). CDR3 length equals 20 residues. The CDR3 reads CASSRGPPGTAPEWGTEAFF. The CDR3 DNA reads TGTGCCAGTAGTAGGGGCCCCCCCGGGACAGCCCCTGAATGGGGCACTGAAGCTTTCTTT.

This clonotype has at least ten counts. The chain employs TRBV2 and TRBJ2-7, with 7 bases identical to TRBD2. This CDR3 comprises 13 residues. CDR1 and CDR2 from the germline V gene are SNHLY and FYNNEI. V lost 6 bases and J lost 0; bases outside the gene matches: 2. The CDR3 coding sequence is TGTGCCAGCAGCAGGACTAGCTCCTACGAGCAGTACTTC. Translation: CASSRTSSYEQYF.

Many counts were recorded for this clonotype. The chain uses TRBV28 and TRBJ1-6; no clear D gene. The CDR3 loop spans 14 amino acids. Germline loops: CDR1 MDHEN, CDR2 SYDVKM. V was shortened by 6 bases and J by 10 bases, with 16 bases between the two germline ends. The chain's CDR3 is CASRRGPSGSPLHF. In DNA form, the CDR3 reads TGTGCCAGCAGACGCGGTCCCTCGGGATCACCCCTCCACTTT.

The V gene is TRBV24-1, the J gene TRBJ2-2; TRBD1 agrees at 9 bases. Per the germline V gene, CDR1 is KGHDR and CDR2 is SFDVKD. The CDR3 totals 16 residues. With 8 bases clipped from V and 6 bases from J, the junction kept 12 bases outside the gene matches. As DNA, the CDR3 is TGTGCCACCAAGAGGAACAGGGGGCGAGAGTCCGGGGAGCTGTTTTTT. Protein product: CATKRNRGRESGELFF.

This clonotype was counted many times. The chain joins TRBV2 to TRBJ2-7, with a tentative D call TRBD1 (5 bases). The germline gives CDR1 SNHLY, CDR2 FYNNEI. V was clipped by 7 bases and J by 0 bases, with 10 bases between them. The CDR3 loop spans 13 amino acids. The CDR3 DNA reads TGTGCCAGCAATAGACAGAGCTCCTACGAGCAGTACTTC. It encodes CASNRQSSYEQYF.

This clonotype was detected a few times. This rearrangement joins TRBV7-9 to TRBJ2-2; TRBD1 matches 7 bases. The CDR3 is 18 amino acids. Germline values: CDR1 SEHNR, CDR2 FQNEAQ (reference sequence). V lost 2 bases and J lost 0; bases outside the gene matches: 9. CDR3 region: CASSLYRGLSANTGELFF. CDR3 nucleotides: TGTGCCAGCAGCTTATACAGGGGATTGAGCGCGAACACCGGGGAGCTGTTTTTT.

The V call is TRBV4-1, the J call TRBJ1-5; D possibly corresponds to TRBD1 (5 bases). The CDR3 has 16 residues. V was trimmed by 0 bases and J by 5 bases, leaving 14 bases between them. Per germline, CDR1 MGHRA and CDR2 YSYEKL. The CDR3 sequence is CASSQDVGAADQPQHF. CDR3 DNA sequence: TGCGCCAGCAGCCAAGATGTTGGGGCAGCGGATCAGCCCCAGCATTTT.

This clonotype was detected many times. The CDR3 DNA reads as TGTGCCAGTCGCCCGGGACAAGTCTACGAGCAGTACTTC. The encoded protein is CASRPGQVYEQYF. The rearrangement uses TRBV25-1 and TRBJ2-7; D might be TRBD1 (6 bases). V dropped 9 bases and J dropped 3 bases, with 15 bases sitting between them. CDR3 length equals 13 residues. The V gene's germline CDR1 is MGHDK and CDR2 SYGVNS.

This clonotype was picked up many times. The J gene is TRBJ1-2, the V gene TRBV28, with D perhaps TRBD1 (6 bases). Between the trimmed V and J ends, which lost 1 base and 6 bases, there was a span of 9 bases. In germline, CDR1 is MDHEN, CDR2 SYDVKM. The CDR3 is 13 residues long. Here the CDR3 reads CASSLSGVHGYTF. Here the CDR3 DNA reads TGTGCCAGCAGTTTATCAGGGGTTCATGGCTACACCTTC.

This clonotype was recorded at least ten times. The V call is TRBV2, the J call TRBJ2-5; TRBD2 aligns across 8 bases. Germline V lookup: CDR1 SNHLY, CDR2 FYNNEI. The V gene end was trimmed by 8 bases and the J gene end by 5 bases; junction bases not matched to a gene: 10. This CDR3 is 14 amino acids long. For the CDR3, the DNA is TGTGCCAGCCGACCGGGACTAGTATTGGAGACCCAGTACTTC. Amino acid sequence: CASRPGLVLETQYF.

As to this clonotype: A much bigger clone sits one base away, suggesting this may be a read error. CDR3 coding DNA: TGTGCCTGGGGACAGATGAACACTGAAGCTTTCTTT. Translation gives CAWGQMNTEAFF. The V and J genes are TRBV30 and TRBJ1-1; possible D gene TRBD1, 6 bases. The CDR3 contains 12 residues. Trimming pared 5 bases from V and 0 bases from J, leaving 7 bases between. Per germline, CDR1 GTSNPN and CDR2 SVGIG (reference sequence).

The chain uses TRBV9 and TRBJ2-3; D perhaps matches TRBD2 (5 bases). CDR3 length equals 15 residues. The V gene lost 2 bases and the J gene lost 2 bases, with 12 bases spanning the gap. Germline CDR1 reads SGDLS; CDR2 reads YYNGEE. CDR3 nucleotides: TGTGCCAGCAGCGTGTCCAGCGGACTCACAGATACGCAGTATTTT. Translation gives CASSVSSGLTDTQYF.

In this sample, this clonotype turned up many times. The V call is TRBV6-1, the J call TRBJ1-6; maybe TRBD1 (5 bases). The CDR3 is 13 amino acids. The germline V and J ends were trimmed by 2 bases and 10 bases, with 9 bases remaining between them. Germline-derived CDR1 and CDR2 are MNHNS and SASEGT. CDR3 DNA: TGTGCCAGCAGTGAATCGGGACCCTCACCCCTCCACTTT. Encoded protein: CASSESGPSPLHF.

For the CDR3, the DNA is TGCGCCAGCAGCTTAGCGGGAGGGCTGAGAAATGAGCAGTTCTTC. Translating it yields CASSLAGGLRNEQFF. The chain recombines TRBV5-1 with TRBJ2-1, with TRBD2 matching over 10 bases. V lost 2 bases to trimming and J lost 7 bases; unmatched junction nucleotides: 6. Germline values: CDR1 SGHRS, CDR2 YFSETQ. The CDR3 is 15 residues long.

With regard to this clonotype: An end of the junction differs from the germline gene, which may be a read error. The CDR3 DNA reads as TGCAGTGCTAGCGTCTACGATGAGCAGTTCTTC. Protein sequence: CSASVYDEQFF. The genes are TRBV20-1 and TRBJ2-1; unclear D gene. Looked up from germline, CDR1 is DFQATT and CDR2 is SNEGSKA (reference sequence). There are 11 residues in the CDR3.

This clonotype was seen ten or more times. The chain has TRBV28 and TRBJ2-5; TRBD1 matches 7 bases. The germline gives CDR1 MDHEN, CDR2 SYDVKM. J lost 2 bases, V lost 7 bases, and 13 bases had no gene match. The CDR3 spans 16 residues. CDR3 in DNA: TGTGCCAGCACCCACAGACGGGACAGCCGACAAGAGACCCAGTACTTC. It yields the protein CASTHRRDSRQETQYF.

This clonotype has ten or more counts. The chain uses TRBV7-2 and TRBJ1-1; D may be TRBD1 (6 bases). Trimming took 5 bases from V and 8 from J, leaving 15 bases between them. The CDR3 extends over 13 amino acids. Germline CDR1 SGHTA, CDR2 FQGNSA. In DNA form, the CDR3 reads TGTGCCAGCAGCATGGGGGCAGGGGTGGAAGCTTTCTTT. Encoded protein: CASSMGAGVEAFF.

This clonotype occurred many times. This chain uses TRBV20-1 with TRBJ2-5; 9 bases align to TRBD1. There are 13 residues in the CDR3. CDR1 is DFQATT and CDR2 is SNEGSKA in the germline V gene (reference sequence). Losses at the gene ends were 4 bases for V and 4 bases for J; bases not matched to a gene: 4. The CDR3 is CSANRDRAETQYF. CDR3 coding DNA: TGCAGTGCTAACCGGGACAGGGCAGAGACCCAGTACTTC.

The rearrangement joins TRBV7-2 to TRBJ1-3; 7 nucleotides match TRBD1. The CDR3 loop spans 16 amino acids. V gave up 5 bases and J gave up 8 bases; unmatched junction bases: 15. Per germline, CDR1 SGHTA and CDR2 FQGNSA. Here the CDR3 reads CASSGVGQLAFDTIYF. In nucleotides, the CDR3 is TGTGCCAGCAGCGGGGTGGGACAGCTTGCGTTCGACACCATATATTTT.

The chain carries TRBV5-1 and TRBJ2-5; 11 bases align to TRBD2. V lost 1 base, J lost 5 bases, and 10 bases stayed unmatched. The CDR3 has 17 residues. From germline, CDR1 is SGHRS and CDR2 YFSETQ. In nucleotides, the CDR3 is TGCGCCAGCAGCTTGCGTAAGGGACTAGCGGCTGGGGAGACCCAGTACTTC. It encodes CASSLRKGLAAGETQYF.

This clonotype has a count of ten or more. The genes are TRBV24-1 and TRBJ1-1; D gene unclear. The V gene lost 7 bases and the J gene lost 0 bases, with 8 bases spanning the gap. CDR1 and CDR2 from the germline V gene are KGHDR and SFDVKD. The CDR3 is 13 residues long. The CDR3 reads CATSFGMNTEAFF. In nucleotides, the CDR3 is TGTGCCACCAGCTTCGGGATGAACACTGAAGCTTTCTTT.

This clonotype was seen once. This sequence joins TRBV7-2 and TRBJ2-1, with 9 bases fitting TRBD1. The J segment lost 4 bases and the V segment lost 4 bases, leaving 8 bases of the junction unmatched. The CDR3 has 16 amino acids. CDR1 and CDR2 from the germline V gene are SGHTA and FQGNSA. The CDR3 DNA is TGTGCCAGCAGCTACAGTCCGGGACAGGGATACAATGAGCAGTTCTTC. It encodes CASSYSPGQGYNEQFF.

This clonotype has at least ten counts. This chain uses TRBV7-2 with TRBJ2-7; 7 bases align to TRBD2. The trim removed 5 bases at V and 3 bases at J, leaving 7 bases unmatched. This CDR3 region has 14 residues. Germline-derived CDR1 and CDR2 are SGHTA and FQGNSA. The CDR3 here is CASSLSGGYYEQYF. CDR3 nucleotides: TGTGCCAGCAGCCTCTCCGGGGGGTACTACGAGCAGTACTTC. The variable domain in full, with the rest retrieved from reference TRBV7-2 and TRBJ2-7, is GAGVSQSPSNKVTEKGKDVELRCDPISGHTALYWYRQSLGQGLEFLIYFQGNSAPDKSGLPSDRFSAERTGGSVSTLTIQRTQQEDSAVYLCASSLSGGYYEQYFGPGTRLTVT.